The 30 T cell receptor beta chains reported below all come from one sample, sequenced in a study of shared clonotypes between healthy human individuals. Repertoires were generated with immunoSEQ multiplex PCR, while TCRdb's copy carries only in-frame clones and drops some. Of about 2,200,000 clones detected, about 93% appear once; the ten largest clones hold roughly 1.8%. Only CD45RO-negative cells positively selected for CCR7 counted as naive CD8 cells, so terminally differentiated effector memory CD45RA+ cells were excluded. Sequencing was done on a sample of naive CD8+ T cells from PBMCs. The origin of the receptors is a man between 18 and 29 years old in good health. Some clones in this sample may be carry-over from other donors' samples.

The chain carries TRBV11-2 and TRBJ2-1; TRBD1 or TRBD2 may be the D gene (7 bases each). The CDR3 runs 16 residues. Germline V gene sequence: CDR1 SGHAT, CDR2 FQNNGV. Trimming stripped 2 bases from V and 5 bases from J, with 16 bases between. The CDR3 protein is CASSLWWQGGDNEQFF. In nucleotides, the CDR3 is TGTGCCAGCAGCTTATGGTGGCAGGGGGGGGACAATGAGCAGTTCTTC.

This clone was counted once. CDR3 residues: CSVVLVQTSYEQYF. In DNA, the CDR3 is TGCAGCGTTGTTCTTGTTCAGACCTCCTACGAGCAGTACTTC. The chain employs TRBV29-1 and TRBJ2-7; no definite D call. The CDR3 is 14 amino acids. Germline CDR1 is SQVTM and CDR2 is ANQGSEA. V gave up 4 bases and J gave up 0 bases, with 13 bases separating them.

CDR3 amino acids: CASSQTHAGAYEQYF. As DNA, the CDR3 is TGTGCCAGCAGCCAAACCCACGCCGGGGCGTACGAGCAGTACTTC. The V call is TRBV4-2, the J call TRBJ2-7; D tentatively fits TRBD1 or TRBD2 (5 bases each). Trimming removed 2 bases at V and 4 bases at J, with 15 bases between. The germline V gene encodes CDR1 LGHNA and CDR2 YNFKEQ. This CDR3 is 15 amino acids long.

This sequence joins TRBV28 and TRBJ2-1; D ambiguous. The CDR3 has 12 amino acids. The germline V gene encodes CDR1 MDHEN and CDR2 SYDVKM. Trimming pared 3 bases from V and 14 bases from J, leaving 14 bases between. The CDR3 sequence: CASSFLGSDKFF. CDR3 nucleotide sequence: TGTGCCAGCAGTTTTCTAGGTTCTGACAAGTTCTTC.

The CDR3 region is CASSDDDLPSYTF. CDR3 bases: TGTGCCAGCTCGGACGACGATCTGCCAAGCTACACCTTC. The rearrangement links TRBV18 to TRBJ1-2, with D unclear. Germline CDR1 is KGHSH and CDR2 is LQKENI. V was shortened by 6 bases and J by 9 bases, with 17 bases between the two germline ends. The CDR3 runs 13 residues.

This clone was found once. The chain has TRBV7-8 and TRBJ2-1; 9 nucleotides align to TRBD2. Looked up from germline, CDR1 is SGHVS and CDR2 is FQNEAQ. CDR3 length equals 16 residues. Unmatched junction bases numbered 10, after V lost 5 bases and J lost 5 bases. CDR3 sequence: CASSIRREGPDNEQFF. The CDR3 DNA is TGTGCCAGCAGCATTAGGCGGGAGGGCCCCGACAATGAGCAGTTCTTC.

A word on this clone: The sample has other DNA sequences that encode this CDR3 too. The chain has TRBV19 and TRBJ1-1; no definite D call. CDR1 and CDR2 (germline): LNHDA, SQIVND (reference sequence). The CDR3 loop spans 13 amino acids. V lost 3 bases to trimming and J lost 3 bases, with 8 bases between them. The CDR3 is CASSIRPDTEAFF. The CDR3, as DNA: TGTGCCAGTAGTATCAGACCCGACACTGAAGCTTTCTTT.

J is TRBJ2-7 and V is TRBV10-3, with D unclear. The length of the CDR3 is 13 residues. The germline V gene encodes CDR1 ENHRY and CDR2 SYGVKD. The V end was cut by 7 bases, the J end by 2 bases, with 12 bases between. The CDR3 here is CAITPGSTYEQYF. CDR3 bases: TGTGCCATCACCCCGGGCTCTACCTACGAGCAGTACTTC.

V is TRBV28 and J is TRBJ2-7; 9 positions agree with TRBD2. The V gene's germline CDR1 is MDHEN and CDR2 SYDVKM. V shed 3 bases, J shed 4 bases, and the junction held 10 bases outside the gene matches. The CDR3 is made up of 16 amino acids. DNA for the CDR3: TGTGCCAGCAGTTTGGGCCTGGGCGGGAGGGTTTACGAGCAGTACTTC. It is translated as CASSLGLGGRVYEQYF.

The chain links TRBV4-3 to TRBJ2-4, with TRBD1 identical over 8 bases. CDR3 length: 17 amino acids. With V trimmed by 4 bases and J by 3 bases, 11 bases remained unmatched. CDR1 and CDR2 from the germline V gene are LGHNA and YSLEER. This CDR3 reads CASSRLTGGVDKNIQYF. The CDR3, as DNA: TGCGCCAGCAGCCGCCTAACAGGGGGTGTGGACAAAAACATTCAGTACTTC.

This chain joins TRBV7-6 and TRBJ2-2; weak D call: TRBD2 (6 bases). This CDR3 has 14 residues. Looked up from germline, CDR1 is SGHVS and CDR2 is FNYEAQ. Trimming took 5 bases from V and 6 from J, leaving 13 bases between them. The CDR3 bases are TGTGCCAGCAGCCTTGGGACTCTAGCCGGGGAGCTGTTTTTT. Translated, it gives CASSLGTLAGELFF.

Points on this clone: The CDR3 does not end in the conserved phenylalanine or tryptophan, so this is likely a read error. Because the CDR3's place on the DNA is in doubt, the DNA is left out and the CDR3 is given as listed by TCRdb. This chain uses TRBV5-6 with TRBJ1-1; the table's D call of TRBD1 was not tested on the DNA. Germline lookup yields CDR1 SGHDT and CDR2 YYEEEE. Including both end residues, the CDR3 is 8 amino acids long. CDR3 residues: CARHKRQD.

The chain has TRBV5-6 and TRBJ2-1; the match to TRBD2 covers 9 bases. Per the germline V gene, CDR1 is SGHDT and CDR2 is YYEEEE. The CDR3 is 17 residues long. With 0 bases clipped from V and 4 bases from J, the junction kept 8 bases outside the gene matches. For the CDR3, the DNA is TGTGCCAGCAGCTTGGAAAGTTGGCTAGCGGGATACAATGAGCAGTTCTTC. Translating gives CASSLESWLAGYNEQFF.

This clone was found once. This chain joins TRBV27 and TRBJ2-3, with 7 bases fitting TRBD2. The CDR3 runs to 15 residues. Germline assignment: CDR1 MNHEY and CDR2 SMNVEV (reference sequence). The trim removed 5 bases at V and 5 bases at J, leaving 10 bases unmatched. The CDR3 nucleotides are TGTGCCAGCAGTCCCTGGGGGGGTAGGCAAGATACGCAGTATTTT. Translating gives CASSPWGGRQDTQYF.

This chain joins TRBV7-8 and TRBJ1-1, with a possible D match to TRBD1 (5 bases). Germline CDR1 reads SGHVS; CDR2 reads FQNEAQ. The ends were cut back, 5 bases at V and 2 bases at J, with 15 bases in the middle. This CDR3 is built from 15 residues. The chain's CDR3 is CASSPKAGLNTEAFF. As DNA, the CDR3 is TGTGCCAGCAGCCCAAAGGCAGGGCTCAACACTGAAGCTTTCTTT.

This clone was seen once. This chain links TRBV6-1 with TRBJ1-1; D uncertain. There are 15 residues in the CDR3. V was trimmed by 6 bases and J by 0 bases, leaving 14 bases between them. Germline V gives CDR1 MNHNS, CDR2 SASEGT. The CDR3 sequence is CASSRGREMNTEAFF. The DNA for the CDR3 is TGTGCCAGCAGCCGAGGGAGAGAAATGAACACTGAAGCTTTCTTT.

This clone was detected only once. Other DNA sequences of this sample code for an identical CDR3. The chain has TRBV28 and TRBJ1-2; no reliable D call. The CDR3 sequence is 13 residues long. Trimming stripped 3 bases from V and 4 bases from J, with 9 bases between. The germline gives CDR1 MDHEN, CDR2 SYDVKM. CDR3 sequence reads: CASSFFSGYGYTF. In nucleotides, the CDR3 is TGTGCCAGCAGTTTTTTCTCGGGCTATGGCTACACCTTC.

The chain couples TRBV11-2 to TRBJ2-1, with TRBD2 matching over 7 bases. This CDR3 contains 17 residues. Germline CDR1 reads SGHAT; CDR2 reads FQNNGV. J lost 3 bases, V lost 0 bases, and 8 bases had no gene match. CDR3 region: CASSLEERLADYNEQFF. The CDR3 DNA sequence: TGTGCCAGCAGCTTAGAGGAGAGACTAGCCGACTACAATGAGCAGTTCTTC.

The CDR3 DNA follows: TGTGCCAGCAGTTCCCTGGGACAGGGATATGGCTACACCTTC. This translates into CASSSLGQGYGYTF. The chain links TRBV27 to TRBJ1-2, with 9 bases matching TRBD1. The J segment lost 5 bases and the V segment lost 4 bases, leaving 5 bases of the junction unmatched. Per germline, CDR1 MNHEY and CDR2 SMNVEV (reference sequence). The CDR3 runs 14 residues.

The chain carries TRBV19 and TRBJ2-2; D might be TRBD1 (5 bases). Germline V CDR1 and CDR2: LNHDA, SQIVND (reference sequence). This CDR3 is 18 amino acids long. Trimming stripped 5 bases from V and 1 base from J, with 20 bases between. The DNA for the CDR3 is TGTGCCAGTAGTCTTATTCGCGGTGGCGGACAGAACACCGGGGAGCTGTTTTTT. This codes for CASSLIRGGGQNTGELFF. Complete variable domain (other parts from reference TRBV19 and TRBJ2-2): DGGITQSPKYLFRKEGQNVTLSCEQNLNHDAMYWYRQDPGQGLRLIYYSQIVNDFQKGDIAEGYSVSREKKESFPLTVTSAQKNPTAFYLCASSLIRGGGQNTGELFFGEGSRLTVL.

The chain links TRBV19 to TRBJ1-5, with a possible D match to TRBD1 (5 bases). CDR3 length equals 13 residues. Trimming took off 4 bases at V and 4 bases at J, with 8 bases between the two ends. The V gene's germline CDR1 is LNHDA and CDR2 SQIVND (reference sequence). In nucleotides, the CDR3 is TGTGCCAGTAGTAACGGGGCTAATCAGCCCCAGCATTTT. It is translated as CASSNGANQPQHF.

CDR3 coding DNA: TGTGCCAGCAGTGAAGGGGGCAGGCCCCGAGCTAACTATGGCTACACCTTC. It yields the protein CASSEGGRPRANYGYTF. The J gene is TRBJ1-2, the V gene TRBV6-1; D may be TRBD1 (5 bases). This CDR3 spans 17 amino acids. V lost 1 base to trimming and J lost 0 bases, with 15 bases between them. Germline lookup yields CDR1 MNHNS and CDR2 SASEGT.

The chain has TRBV2 and TRBJ2-7; D remains ambiguous. Germline loops: CDR1 SNHLY, CDR2 FYNNEI. This CDR3 has 13 residues. Trimming took 4 bases from V and 0 from J, leaving 7 bases between them. CDR3: CASSGDVSYEQYF. In nucleotides, the CDR3 is TGTGCCAGCAGTGGAGACGTCTCCTACGAGCAGTACTTC.

The chain links TRBV4-2 to TRBJ1-1; tentatively, D is TRBD1 (5 bases). With 4 bases removed from V and 1 base from J, the gap between germline ends came to 13 bases. The V gene's germline CDR1 is LGHNA and CDR2 YNFKEQ. The length of the CDR3 is 15 residues. The CDR3 loop is CASSPDGGSNTEAFF. In DNA form, the CDR3 reads TGTGCCAGCAGCCCAGACGGGGGATCGAACACTGAAGCTTTCTTT.

The gene calls are TRBV27 and TRBJ2-7, with D perhaps TRBD2 (6 bases). Germline CDR1 and CDR2: MNHEY and SMNVEV (reference sequence). The V gene lost 5 bases and the J gene lost 3 bases, with 11 bases spanning the gap. The CDR3 has 13 amino acids. The CDR3 region is CASSDRESYEQYF. Written as DNA, the CDR3 is TGTGCCAGCAGTGACCGGGAGAGCTACGAGCAGTACTTC.

V and J are TRBV14 and TRBJ1-2; no firm D call. Trimming shortened V by 4 bases and J by 8 bases, and 23 bases separated the two germline ends. This CDR3 has 16 residues. Per germline, CDR1 SGHDN and CDR2 FVKESK. CDR3 protein: CASSLKEHGLSRGYTF. Here the CDR3 DNA reads TGTGCCAGCAGCCTCAAGGAACATGGACTATCGCGGGGCTACACCTTC.

As to this clone: Other DNA sequences from this sample encode an identical CDR3 as well. The V call is TRBV5-4, the J call TRBJ2-7; 9 bases align to TRBD2. The CDR3 runs 16 residues. Germline V CDR1 and CDR2: SGHNT, YYREEE (reference sequence). J lost 3 bases, V lost 0 bases, and 7 bases had no gene match. CDR3: CASSLGLAGEGYEQYF. CDR3 nucleotide sequence: TGTGCCAGCAGCTTGGGATTAGCGGGAGAAGGCTACGAGCAGTACTTC.

This clone has just a few counts. This chain uses TRBV27 with TRBJ1-4, with 7 bases aligning to TRBD1. This CDR3 spans 15 amino acids. V was clipped by 1 base and J by 4 bases; unmatched bases: 3. Germline assignment: CDR1 MNHEY and CDR2 SMNVEV (reference sequence). CDR3 in amino acids: CASSLWTGVNEKLFF. The CDR3 nucleotides are TGTGCCAGCAGTTTATGGACAGGAGTTAATGAAAAACTGTTTTTT.

The CDR3 nucleotides read TGTGCCAGCAGTCTTCGACAAACCCCTCTTAGGGGTCGTGGTTGTGGCTACACCTTC. Translating gives CASSLRQTPLRGRGCGYTF. The J gene is TRBJ1-2, the V gene TRBV27; TRBD1 might be the D (5 bases). From germline, CDR1 is MNHEY and CDR2 SMNVEV (reference sequence). Trimming removed 5 bases from V and 7 bases from J, with 32 bases in between. CDR3 length: 19 amino acids.

CDR3 DNA: TGTGCCAGCAGCTTAGAGCGCCCTAGGGATACGCAGTATTTT. Encoded protein: CASSLERPRDTQYF. The V and J genes are TRBV7-2 and TRBJ2-3; no definite D call. The CDR3 has 14 residues. Germline V lookup: CDR1 SGHTA, CDR2 FQGNSA. V lost 1 base and J 6 bases, leaving 11 bases between the germline ends.